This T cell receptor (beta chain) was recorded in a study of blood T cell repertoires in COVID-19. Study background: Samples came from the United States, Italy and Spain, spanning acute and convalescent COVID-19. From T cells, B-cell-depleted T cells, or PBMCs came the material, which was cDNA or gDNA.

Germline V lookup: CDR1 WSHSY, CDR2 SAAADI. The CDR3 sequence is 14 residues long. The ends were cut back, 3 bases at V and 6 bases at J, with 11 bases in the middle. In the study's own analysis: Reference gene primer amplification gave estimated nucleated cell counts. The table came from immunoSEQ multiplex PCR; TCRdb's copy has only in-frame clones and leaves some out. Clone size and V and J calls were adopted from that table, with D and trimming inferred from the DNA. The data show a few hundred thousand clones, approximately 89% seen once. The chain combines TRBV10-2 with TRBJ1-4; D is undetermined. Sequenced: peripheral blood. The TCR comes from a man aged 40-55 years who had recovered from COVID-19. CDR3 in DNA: TGCGCCAGCAGTGATCTTGTCACTTATGAAAAACTGTTTTTT. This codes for CASSDLVTYEKLFF.